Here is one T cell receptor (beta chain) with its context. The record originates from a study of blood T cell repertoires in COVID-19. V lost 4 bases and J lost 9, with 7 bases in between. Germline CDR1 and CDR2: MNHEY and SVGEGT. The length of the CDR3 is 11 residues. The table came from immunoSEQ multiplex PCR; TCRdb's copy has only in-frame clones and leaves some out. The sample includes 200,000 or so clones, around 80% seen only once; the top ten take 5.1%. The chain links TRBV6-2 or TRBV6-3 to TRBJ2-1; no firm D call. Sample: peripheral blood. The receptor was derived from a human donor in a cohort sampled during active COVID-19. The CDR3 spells CASSLVGEQFF. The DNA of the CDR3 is TGTGCCAGCAGTTTAGTCGGTGAGCAGTTCTTC.